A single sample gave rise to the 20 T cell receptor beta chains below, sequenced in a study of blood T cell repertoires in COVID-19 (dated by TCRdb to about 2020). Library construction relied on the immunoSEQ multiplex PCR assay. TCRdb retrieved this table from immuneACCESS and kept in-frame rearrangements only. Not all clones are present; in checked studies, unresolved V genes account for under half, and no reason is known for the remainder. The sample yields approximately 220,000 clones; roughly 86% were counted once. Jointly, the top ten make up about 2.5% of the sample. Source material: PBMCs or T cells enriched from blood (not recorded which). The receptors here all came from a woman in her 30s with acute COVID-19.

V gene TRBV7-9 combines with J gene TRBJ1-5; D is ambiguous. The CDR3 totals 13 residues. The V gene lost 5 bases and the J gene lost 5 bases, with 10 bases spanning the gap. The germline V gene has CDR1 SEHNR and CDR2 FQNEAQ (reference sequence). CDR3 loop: CASSLSVHQPQHF. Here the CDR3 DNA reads TGTGCCAGCAGCCTGTCGGTGCATCAGCCCCAGCATTTT.

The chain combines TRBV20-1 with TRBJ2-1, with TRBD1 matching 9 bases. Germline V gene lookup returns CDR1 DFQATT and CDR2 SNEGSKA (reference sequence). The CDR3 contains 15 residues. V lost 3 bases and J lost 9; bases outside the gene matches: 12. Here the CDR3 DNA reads TGCAGTGCTAGTGCGGGACAGGGACAGATGAGTGAGCAGTTCTTC. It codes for CSASAGQGQMSEQFF.

CDR3 residues: CASSYSRGGGAGEEQFF. As DNA, the CDR3 is TGTGCCAGCAGTTACTCGAGAGGCGGGGGGGCCGGTGAGGAGCAGTTCTTC. The chain combines TRBV6-2 or TRBV6-3 with TRBJ2-1; 9 bases align to TRBD2. CDR3 length equals 17 residues. Germline V gene lookup returns CDR1 MNHEY and CDR2 SVGEGT. Unmatched junction bases numbered 13, after V lost 0 bases and J lost 10 bases.

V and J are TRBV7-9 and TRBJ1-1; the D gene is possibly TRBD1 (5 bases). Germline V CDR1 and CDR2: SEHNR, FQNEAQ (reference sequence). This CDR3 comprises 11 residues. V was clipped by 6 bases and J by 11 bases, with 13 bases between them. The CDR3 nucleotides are TGTGCCAGCAGTCCGGACACGAAGGCTTTCTTT. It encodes CASSPDTKAFF.

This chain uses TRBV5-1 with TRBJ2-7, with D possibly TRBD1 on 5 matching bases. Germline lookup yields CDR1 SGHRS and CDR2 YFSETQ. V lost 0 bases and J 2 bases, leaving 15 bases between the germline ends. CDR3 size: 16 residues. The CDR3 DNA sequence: TGCGCCAGCAGCTTGGACCCAGGGCCTCCGACCTACGAGCAGTACTTC. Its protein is CASSLDPGPPTYEQYF.

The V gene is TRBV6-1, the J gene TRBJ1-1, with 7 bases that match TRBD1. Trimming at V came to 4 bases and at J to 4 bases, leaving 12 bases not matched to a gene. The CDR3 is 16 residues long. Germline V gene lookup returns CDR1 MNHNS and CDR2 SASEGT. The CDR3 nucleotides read TGTGCCAGCAGTGGGTTTAAGGGGGCCCCTGGCACTGAAGCTTTCTTT. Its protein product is CASSGFKGAPGTEAFF.

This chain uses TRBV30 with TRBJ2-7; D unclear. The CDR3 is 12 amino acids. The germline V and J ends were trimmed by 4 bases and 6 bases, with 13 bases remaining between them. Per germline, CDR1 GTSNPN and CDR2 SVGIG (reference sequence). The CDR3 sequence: CAWKSDSGEQYF. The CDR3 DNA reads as TGTGCCTGGAAATCCGATTCGGGCGAGCAGTACTTC.

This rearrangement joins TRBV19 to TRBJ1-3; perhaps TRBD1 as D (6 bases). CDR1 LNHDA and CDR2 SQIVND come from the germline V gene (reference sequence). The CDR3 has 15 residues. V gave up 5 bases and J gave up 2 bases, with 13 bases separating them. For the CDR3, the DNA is TGTGCCAGTAGTTCCCTCCACAGGGCTGGAAACACCATATATTTT. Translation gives CASSSLHRAGNTIYF.

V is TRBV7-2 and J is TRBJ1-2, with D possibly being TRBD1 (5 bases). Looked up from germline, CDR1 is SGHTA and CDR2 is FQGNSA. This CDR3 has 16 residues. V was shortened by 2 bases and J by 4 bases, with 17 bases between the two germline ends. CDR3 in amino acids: CASSLKAPGQGYGYTF. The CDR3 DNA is TGTGCCAGCAGCTTAAAAGCCCCTGGGCAGGGCTATGGCTACACCTTC.

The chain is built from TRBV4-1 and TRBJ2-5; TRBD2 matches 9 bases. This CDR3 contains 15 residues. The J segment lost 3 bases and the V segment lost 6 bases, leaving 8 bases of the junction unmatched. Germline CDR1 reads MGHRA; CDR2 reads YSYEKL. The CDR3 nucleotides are TGCGCCAGCAGAGGGGCGGGGGGGCTGAAAGAGACCCAGTACTTC. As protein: CASRGAGGLKETQYF.

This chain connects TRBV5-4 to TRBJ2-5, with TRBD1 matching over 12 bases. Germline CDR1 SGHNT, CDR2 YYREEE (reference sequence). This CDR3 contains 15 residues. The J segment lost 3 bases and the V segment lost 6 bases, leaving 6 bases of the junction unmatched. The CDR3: CASTPGQGAEETQYF. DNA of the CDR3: TGTGCCAGCACCCCGGGACAGGGGGCGGAAGAGACCCAGTACTTC.

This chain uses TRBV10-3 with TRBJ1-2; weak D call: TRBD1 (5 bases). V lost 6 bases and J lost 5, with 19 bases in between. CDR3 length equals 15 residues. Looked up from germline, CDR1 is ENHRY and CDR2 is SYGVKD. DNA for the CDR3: TGTGCCATCAGCGGAGGGTGGGGGGTTGATTATGGCTACACCTTC. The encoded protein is CAISGGWGVDYGYTF.

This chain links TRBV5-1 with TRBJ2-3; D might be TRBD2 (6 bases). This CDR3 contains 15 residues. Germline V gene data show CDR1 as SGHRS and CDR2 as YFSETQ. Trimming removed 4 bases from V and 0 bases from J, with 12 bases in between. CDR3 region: CASSPAGQSTDTQYF. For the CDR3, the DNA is TGCGCCAGCAGCCCAGCGGGCCAAAGCACAGATACGCAGTATTTT.

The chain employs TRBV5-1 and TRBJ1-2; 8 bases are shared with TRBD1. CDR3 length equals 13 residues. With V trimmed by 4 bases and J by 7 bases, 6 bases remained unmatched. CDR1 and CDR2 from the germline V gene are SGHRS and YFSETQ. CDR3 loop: CASSPGQGVGYTF. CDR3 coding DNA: TGCGCCAGCAGCCCCGGACAGGGTGTTGGCTACACCTTC.

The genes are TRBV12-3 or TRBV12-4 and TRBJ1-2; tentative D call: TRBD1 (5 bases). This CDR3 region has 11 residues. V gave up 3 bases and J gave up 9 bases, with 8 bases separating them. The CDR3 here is CASSFRQRYTF. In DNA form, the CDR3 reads TGTGCCAGCAGTTTCCGACAGCGCTACACCTTC.

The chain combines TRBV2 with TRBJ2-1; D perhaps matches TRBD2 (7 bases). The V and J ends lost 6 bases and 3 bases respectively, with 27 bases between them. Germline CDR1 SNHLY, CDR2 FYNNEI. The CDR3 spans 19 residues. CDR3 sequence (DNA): TGTGCCAGCAGCCAACGGACAGTGGGGCGACTAGCCGTCTACAATGAGCAGTTCTTC. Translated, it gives CASSQRTVGRLAVYNEQFF.

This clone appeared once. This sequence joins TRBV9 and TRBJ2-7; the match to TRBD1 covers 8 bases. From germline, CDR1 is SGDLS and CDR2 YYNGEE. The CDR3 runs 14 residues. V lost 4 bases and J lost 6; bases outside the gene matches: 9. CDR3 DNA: TGTGCCAGCAGCATCACAGGGGGGCGAGTCGAGCAGTACTTC. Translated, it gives CASSITGGRVEQYF.

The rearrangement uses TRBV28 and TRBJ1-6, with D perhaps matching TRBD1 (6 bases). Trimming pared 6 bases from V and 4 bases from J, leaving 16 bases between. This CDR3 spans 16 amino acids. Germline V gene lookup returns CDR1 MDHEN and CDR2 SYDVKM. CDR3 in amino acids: CASSARAGAYNSPLHF. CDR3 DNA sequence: TGTGCCAGCAGCGCCAGGGCAGGGGCGTATAATTCACCCCTCCACTTT.

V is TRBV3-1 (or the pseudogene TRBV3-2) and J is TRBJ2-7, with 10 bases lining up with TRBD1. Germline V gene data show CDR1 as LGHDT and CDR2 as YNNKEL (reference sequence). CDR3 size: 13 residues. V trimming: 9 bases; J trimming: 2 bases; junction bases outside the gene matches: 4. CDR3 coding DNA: TGTGCCAGTCGACAGGGGGCCACCTACGAGCAGTACTTC. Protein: CASRQGATYEQYF.

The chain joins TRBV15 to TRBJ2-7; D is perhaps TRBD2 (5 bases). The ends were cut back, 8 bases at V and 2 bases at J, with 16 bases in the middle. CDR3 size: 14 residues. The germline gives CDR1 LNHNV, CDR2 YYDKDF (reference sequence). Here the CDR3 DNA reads TGTGCCACCGGAAATGGAGGACTGCCCTACGAGCAGTACTTC. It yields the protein CATGNGGLPYEQYF.